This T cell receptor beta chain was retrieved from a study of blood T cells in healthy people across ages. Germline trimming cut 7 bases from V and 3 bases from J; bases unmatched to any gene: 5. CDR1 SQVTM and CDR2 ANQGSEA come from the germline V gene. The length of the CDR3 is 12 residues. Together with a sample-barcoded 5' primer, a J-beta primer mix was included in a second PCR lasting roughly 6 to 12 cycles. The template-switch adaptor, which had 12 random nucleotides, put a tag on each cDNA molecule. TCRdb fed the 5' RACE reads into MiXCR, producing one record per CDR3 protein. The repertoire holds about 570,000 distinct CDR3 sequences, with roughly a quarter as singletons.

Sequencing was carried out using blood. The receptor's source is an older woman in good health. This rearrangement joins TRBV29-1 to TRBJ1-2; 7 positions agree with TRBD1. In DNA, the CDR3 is TGCAGCGGACGAACAGGGGACTATGGCTACACCTTC. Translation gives CSGRTGDYGYTF.